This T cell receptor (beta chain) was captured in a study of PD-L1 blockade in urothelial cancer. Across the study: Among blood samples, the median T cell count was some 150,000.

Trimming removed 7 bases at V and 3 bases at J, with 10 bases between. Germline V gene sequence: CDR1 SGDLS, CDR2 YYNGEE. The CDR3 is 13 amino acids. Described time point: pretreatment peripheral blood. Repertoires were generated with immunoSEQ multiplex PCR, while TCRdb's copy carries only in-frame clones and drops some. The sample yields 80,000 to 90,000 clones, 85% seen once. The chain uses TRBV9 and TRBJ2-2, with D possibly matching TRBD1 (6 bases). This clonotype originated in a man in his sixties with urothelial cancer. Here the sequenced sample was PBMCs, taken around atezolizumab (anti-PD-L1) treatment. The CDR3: CASRHRDTGELFF. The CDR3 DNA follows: TGTGCCAGCCGCCACAGGGACACCGGGGAGCTGTTTTTT.